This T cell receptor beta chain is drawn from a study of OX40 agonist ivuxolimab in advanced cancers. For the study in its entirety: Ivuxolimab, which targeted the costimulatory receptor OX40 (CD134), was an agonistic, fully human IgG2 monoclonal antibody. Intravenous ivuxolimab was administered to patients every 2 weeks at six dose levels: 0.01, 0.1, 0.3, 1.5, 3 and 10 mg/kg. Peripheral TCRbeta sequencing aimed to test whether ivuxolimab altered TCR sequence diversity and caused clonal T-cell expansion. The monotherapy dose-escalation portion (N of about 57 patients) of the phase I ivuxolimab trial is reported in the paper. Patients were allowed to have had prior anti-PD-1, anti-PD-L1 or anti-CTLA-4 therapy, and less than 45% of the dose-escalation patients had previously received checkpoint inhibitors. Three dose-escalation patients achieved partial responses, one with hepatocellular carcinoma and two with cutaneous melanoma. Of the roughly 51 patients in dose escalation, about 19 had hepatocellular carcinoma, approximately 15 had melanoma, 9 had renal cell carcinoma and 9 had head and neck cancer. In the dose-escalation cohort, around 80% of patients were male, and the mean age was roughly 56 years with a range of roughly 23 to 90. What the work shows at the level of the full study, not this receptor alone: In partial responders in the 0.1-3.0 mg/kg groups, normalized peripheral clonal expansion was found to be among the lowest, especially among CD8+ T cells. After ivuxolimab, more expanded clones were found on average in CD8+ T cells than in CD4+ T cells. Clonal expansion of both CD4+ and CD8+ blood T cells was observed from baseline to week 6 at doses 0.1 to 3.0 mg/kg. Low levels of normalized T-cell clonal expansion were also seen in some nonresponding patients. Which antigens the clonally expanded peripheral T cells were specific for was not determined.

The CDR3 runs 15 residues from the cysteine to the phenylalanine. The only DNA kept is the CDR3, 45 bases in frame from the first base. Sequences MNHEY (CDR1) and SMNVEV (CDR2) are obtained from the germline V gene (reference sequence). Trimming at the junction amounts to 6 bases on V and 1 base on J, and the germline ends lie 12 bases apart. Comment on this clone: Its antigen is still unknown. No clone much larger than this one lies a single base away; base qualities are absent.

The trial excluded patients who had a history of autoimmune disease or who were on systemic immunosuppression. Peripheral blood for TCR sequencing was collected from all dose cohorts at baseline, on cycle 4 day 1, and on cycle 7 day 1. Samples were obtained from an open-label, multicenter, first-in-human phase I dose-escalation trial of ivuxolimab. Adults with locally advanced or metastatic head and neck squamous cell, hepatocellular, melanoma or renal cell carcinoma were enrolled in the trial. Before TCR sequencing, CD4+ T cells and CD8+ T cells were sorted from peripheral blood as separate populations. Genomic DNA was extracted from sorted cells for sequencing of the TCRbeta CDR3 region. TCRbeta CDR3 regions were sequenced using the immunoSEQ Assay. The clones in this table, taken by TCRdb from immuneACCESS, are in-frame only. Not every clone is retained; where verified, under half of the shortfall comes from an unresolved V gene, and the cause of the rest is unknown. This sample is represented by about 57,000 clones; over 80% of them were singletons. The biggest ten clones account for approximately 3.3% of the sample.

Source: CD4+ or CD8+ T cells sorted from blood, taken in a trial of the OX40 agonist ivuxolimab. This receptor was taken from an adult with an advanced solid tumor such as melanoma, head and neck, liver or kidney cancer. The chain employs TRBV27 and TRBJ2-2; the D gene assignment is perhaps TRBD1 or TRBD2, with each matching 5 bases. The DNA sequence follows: TGTGCCAGCAGACTCTCGAGGGGGAACACCGGGGAGCTGTTTTTT. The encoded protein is CASRLSRGNTGELFF.